This T cell receptor (beta chain) is drawn from a study of blood T cell repertoires in COVID-19. This CDR3 region has 13 residues. V was pared by 1 base and J by 5 bases, with 7 bases between. From germline, CDR1 is MNHEY and CDR2 SVGAGI. Those who participated ranged in age from roughly 18 to 90 years and resided in about two dozen US areas. Which cohort a participant joined came from the clinical history participants gave. Sequencing was performed with immunoSEQ multiplex PCR; in TCRdb, only in-frame clones are kept and a portion is missing. The sample contains 120,000 to 150,000 clones, 80% to 85% of which appear only once.

The sequence derives from a man aged 40-49 years with acute COVID-19. This chain joins TRBV6-5 and TRBJ2-3; no definite D call. The specimen sequenced was PBMCs or T cells enriched from blood (not recorded which). The CDR3 region has the DNA TGTGCCAGCAGTTACTTGACATTAGATACGCAGTATTTT. This codes for CASSYLTLDTQYF.